The rows below give T cell receptor beta chains drawn from one sample of a study of T-cell reconstitution after alpha-beta-depleted transplantation in children. TCRdb processed the PCR reads anew with MiXCR; each CDR3 protein has one entry. Here the sample spans fewer than 400,000 distinct CDR3 sequences, 23% being singletons. The input for sequencing was PBMCs, mostly from graft donor cells, taken 180 days after TCRalphabeta/CD19-depleted stem cell transplant. These receptors came from a male patient younger than 18 who had a stem cell transplant for acute lymphoblastic leukemia, so the T cells may come from the graft donor. The CDR3 runs from the conserved cysteine through the conserved F or W. A D gene is named only where the DNA matches it firmly. Size is omitted from some rows. Given values are once, few, many or a class for expanded clones.

j_gene	v_gene	abundance	d_gene	CDR3aa	CDR3nt
TRBJ2-7	TRBV9	NA	NA	CASSDRDFSYEQYF	TGTGCCAGCAGCGACCGGGACTTCTCCTACGAGCAGTACTTC
TRBJ1-1	TRBV7-2	NA	NA	CASSLQGTLNTEAFF	TGTGCCAGCAGCCTCCAGGGGACGTTGAACACTGAAGCTTTCTTT
TRBJ2-7	TRBV6-2/TRBV6-3	few	NA	CASSHSTGYEQYF	TGTGCCAGCAGTCATTCGACTGGCTACGAGCAGTACTTC
TRBJ1-5	TRBV7-9	NA	TRBD1	CASSRDREVNQPQHF	TGTGCCAGCAGTCGGGACAGGGAGGTGAATCAGCCCCAGCATTTT
TRBJ2-3	TRBV7-3	NA	TRBD2	CASSYGGSPDTQYF	TGTGCCAGCAGCTACGGCGGGAGCCCAGATACGCAGTATTTT
TRBJ2-7	TRBV7-9	NA	NA	CASSHPTLGPSEQYF	TGTGCCAGCAGCCATCCGACCCTCGGGCCATCCGAGCAGTACTTC
TRBJ1-5	TRBV10-1	NA	NA	CASSYGTLSNQPQHF	TGCGCCAGCAGCTATGGGACACTTAGCAATCAGCCCCAGCATTTT
TRBJ2-6	TRBV7-6	few	NA	CASSLNSGANVLTF	TGTGCCAGCAGCCTCAACTCTGGGGCCAACGTCCTGACTTTC
TRBJ2-3	TRBV27	NA	TRBD1	CASSLLRVGGQGESTDTQYF	TGTGCCAGCAGTTTATTAAGGGTCGGGGGACAGGGGGAAAGCACAGATACGCAGTATTTT
TRBJ1-6	TRBV7-8	NA	NA	CATTASPLHF	TGTGCTACTACAGCCTCACCCCTCCACTTT
TRBJ1-1	TRBV15	NA	NA	CATSTGVQELNTEAFF	TGTGCCACCAGCACAGGGGTTCAGGAGCTGAACACTGAAGCTTTCTTT
TRBJ1-1	TRBV5-6	few	NA	CASSWETVNTEAFF	TGTGCCAGCAGCTGGGAGACAGTGAACACTGAAGCTTTCTTT
TRBJ2-7	TRBV4-2	many	TRBD2	CASSLFLTGTSGYEQYF	TGTGCCAGCAGCCTTTTCTTAACCGGGACTAGCGGCTACGAGCAGTACTTC
TRBJ2-7	TRBV7-8	few	NA	CASSPQQVWGEQYF	TGTGCCAGCAGCCCCCAACAGGTGTGGGGCGAGCAGTACTTC
TRBJ1-1	TRBV24-1	few	NA	CATSERQNTEAFF	TGTGCCACCAGTGAACGCCAGAACACTGAAGCTTTCTTT
TRBJ2-3	TRBV20-1	NA	NA	CSARDVRFSTDTQYF	TGCAGTGCTAGAGATGTGCGGTTTAGCACAGATACGCAGTATTTT